One and the same sample provided the 32 T cell receptor beta chains below, sequenced in a study of cytomegalovirus exposure and HLA in healthy donors. Vbeta (60) and Jbeta (13) primers were used in the PCR. The method was immunoSEQ multiplex PCR; TCRdb's version includes in-frame clones alone and lacks a portion of them. The sample contains about 160,000 clones, more than 60% of which appear only once. The specimen sequenced was PBMCs. The receptors derive from a woman between 40 and 50 years old in good health and CMV-seropositive.

The chain is built from TRBV27 and TRBJ1-1, with D possibly being TRBD1 (6 bases). Germline V gives CDR1 MNHEY, CDR2 SMNVEV (reference sequence). Trimming shortened V by 8 bases and J by 9 bases, and 34 bases separated the two germline ends. The CDR3 extends over 18 amino acids. The CDR3 here is CASPPGQGTPGSQGKAFF. CDR3 sequence (DNA): TGTGCCAGCCCTCCGGGACAAGGAACGCCAGGGTCCCAGGGCAAAGCTTTCTTT.

This chain uses TRBV30 with TRBJ1-3, with D perhaps matching TRBD1 (6 bases). V lost 4 bases, J lost 2 bases, and 9 bases lay in between. This CDR3 is built from 13 residues. Looked up from germline, CDR1 is GTSNPN and CDR2 is SVGIG (reference sequence). CDR3 DNA: TGTGCCTGGACACAGGGCCCTGGAAACACCATATATTTT. This codes for CAWTQGPGNTIYF. Supplemented by reference TRBV30 and TRBJ1-3, the full variable domain reads SQTIHQWPATLVQPVGSPLSLECTVEGTSNPNLYWYRQAAGRGLQLLFYSVGIGQISSEVPQNLSASRPQDRQFILSSKKLLLSDSGFYLCAWTQGPGNTIYFGEGSWLTVV.

This sequence joins TRBV28 and TRBJ1-2; D gene uncertain. V lost 5 bases, J lost 6 bases, and 19 bases lay in between. Germline values: CDR1 MDHEN, CDR2 SYDVKM. This CDR3 is 15 amino acids long. The CDR3 here is CASSIGRLHRDGYTF. The CDR3 DNA reads as TGTGCCAGCAGTATCGGTCGGCTGCATCGGGATGGCTACACCTTC.

To note about this clone: The junction and the germline gene differ at one end; a read error may be behind it. J is TRBJ1-1 and V is TRBV25-1; D is undetermined. This CDR3 contains 14 residues. CDR1 and CDR2 from the germline V gene are MGHDK and SYGVNS. CDR3 sequence: CAGSASGENTEAFF. In DNA, the CDR3 is TGTGCCGGCAGTGCCTCTGGGGAGAATACTGAAGCTTTCTTT.

The chain joins TRBV4-1 to TRBJ2-3, with a weak D call TRBD2 (5 bases). CDR3 length: 17 amino acids. Trimming removed 1 base from V and 0 bases from J, with 14 bases in between. CDR1 is MGHRA, CDR2 YSYEKL, per germline. This chain's CDR3 is CASSQGLTRTSTDTQYF. The CDR3 DNA sequence: TGCGCCAGCAGCCAAGGTCTGACGCGGACTAGCACAGATACGCAGTATTTT.

V and J are TRBV6-1 and TRBJ1-2; D remains unclear. V was cut by 0 bases and J by 8 bases, with 13 bases left in between. The CDR3 contains 14 residues. The germline V gene encodes CDR1 MNHNS and CDR2 SASEGT. In nucleotides, the CDR3 is TGTGCCAGCAGTGAAGCGCTTCGGGCGGGCGGCTACACCTTC. The encoded protein is CASSEALRAGGYTF.

Of note for this clone: Because the CDR3 is missing its conserved closing phenylalanine or tryptophan, this is likely a read error. V gene TRBV7-3 combines with J gene TRBJ2-7, with 8 nucleotides matching TRBD2. V lost 5 bases and J lost 5; bases outside the gene matches: 8. Germline V gene lookup returns CDR1 SGHTA and CDR2 FQGTGA. The CDR3 sequence is 14 residues long. CDR3 in DNA: TGTGCCAGCAGCCCAGATGGGCGGGGGGACGAGCAGTACCTC. Protein: CASSPDGRGDEQYL.

The sample holds a few counts of this clone. The V gene is TRBV28, the J gene TRBJ2-7; 7 nucleotides align to TRBD2. Germline loops: CDR1 MDHEN, CDR2 SYDVKM. V trimming: 6 bases; J trimming: 2 bases; junction bases outside the gene matches: 7. There are 14 residues in the CDR3. In DNA, the CDR3 is TGTGCCAGCAGAGAAGCGGGGACTACCTACGAGCAGTACTTC. Protein sequence: CASREAGTTYEQYF.

The count of this clone is one. V and J are TRBV19 and TRBJ2-3; TRBD2 matches at 8 bases. Germline V lookup: CDR1 LNHDA, CDR2 SQIVND (reference sequence). The CDR3 is made up of 15 amino acids. Losses at the gene ends were 4 bases for V and 2 bases for J; bases not matched to a gene: 5. CDR3 region: CASSRTGGHTDTQYF. DNA for the CDR3: TGTGCCAGTAGTAGAACGGGGGGGCACACAGATACGCAGTATTTT.

This chain uses TRBV19 with TRBJ2-1, with 8 bases that match TRBD1. Germline values: CDR1 LNHDA, CDR2 SQIVND (reference sequence). After removal of 4 bases from V and 6 bases from J, the junction contained 11 bases not matched to a gene. This CDR3 comprises 16 residues. The CDR3 DNA reads as TGTGCCAGTAGTAGATCGACAGGGGCCGCCTTCAATGAGCAGTTCTTC. Its translation: CASSRSTGAAFNEQFF.

V usage is TRBV10-3 and J usage is TRBJ2-1; 8 bases line up with TRBD2. The germline V gene has CDR1 ENHRY and CDR2 SYGVKD. Trimming took 10 bases from V and 0 from J; bases not matched to a gene: 5. The CDR3 totals 14 residues. CDR3: CANRAGDSYNEQFF. In DNA form, the CDR3 reads TGTGCCAACCGAGCGGGGGACTCCTACAATGAGCAGTTCTTC.

DNA for the CDR3: TGCGCCAGCAGGATGGGGACAGGGGTGAATGGCTACACCTTC. Protein product: CASRMGTGVNGYTF. This sequence joins TRBV23-1 and TRBJ1-2, with 10 nucleotides matching TRBD1. TRBV23-1 is an ORF; its function is uncertain. V dropped 6 bases and J dropped 6; count of bases not matched to a gene: 7. The CDR3 is made up of 14 amino acids.

There are a few counts of this clone. V and J are TRBV5-8 and TRBJ2-3; weak D call: TRBD1 (5 bases). Germline CDR1 reads SGHTS; CDR2 reads YDEGEE. Deletions cut 0 bases from V and 4 bases from J, with 15 bases between. The CDR3 consists of 16 residues. This chain's CDR3 is CASSLAIGARSDTQYF. CDR3 sequence (DNA): TGTGCCAGCAGCTTGGCGATAGGGGCGCGATCAGATACGCAGTATTTT.

This clone has only a few counts. The J gene is TRBJ2-1, the V gene TRBV5-5; 11 positions agree with TRBD2. Germline V lookup: CDR1 SGHKS, CDR2 YYEKEE (reference sequence). The CDR3 extends over 18 amino acids. After removal of 4 bases from V and 1 base from J, the junction contained 10 bases not matched to a gene. The CDR3 region is CASSPTSGGGLSYNEQFF. The CDR3 bases are TGTGCCAGCAGCCCCACTAGCGGGGGAGGATTGTCCTACAATGAGCAGTTCTTC. The full variable domain, its missing parts supplied by reference TRBV5-5 and TRBJ2-1, is DAGVTQSPTHLIKTRGQQVTLRCSPISGHKSVSWYQQVLGQGPQFIFQYYEKEERGRGNFPDRFSARQFPNYSSELNVNALLLGDSALYLCASSPTSGGGLSYNEQFFGPGTRLTVL.

The gene calls are TRBV19 and TRBJ1-5; possibly TRBD1 for D (5 bases). Germline lookup yields CDR1 LNHDA and CDR2 SQIVND (reference sequence). The CDR3 is made up of 15 amino acids. Trimming pared 6 bases from V and 0 bases from J, leaving 12 bases between. CDR3 protein: CASRTDSYSNQPQHF. CDR3 sequence (DNA): TGTGCCAGTAGAACAGACAGTTATAGCAATCAGCCCCAGCATTTT.

This chain connects TRBV7-2 to TRBJ1-2, with 9 bases aligning to TRBD1. This CDR3 comprises 15 residues. Trimming at V came to 5 bases and at J to 5 bases, leaving 9 bases not matched to a gene. The germline V gene encodes CDR1 SGHTA and CDR2 FQGNSA. In nucleotides, the CDR3 is TGTGCCAGCAGCACAAGGACAGGGGAAGGATATGGCTACACCTTC. It specifies CASSTRTGEGYGYTF.

The chain links TRBV27 to TRBJ1-6, with D uncertain. CDR3 length equals 14 residues. The V end was cut by 3 bases, the J end by 5 bases, with 8 bases between. Germline CDR1 MNHEY, CDR2 SMNVEV (reference sequence). The DNA of the CDR3 is TGTGCCAGCAGTTTTCCGGGAAATAATTCACCCCTCCACTTT. It specifies CASSFPGNNSPLHF.

The rearrangement links TRBV30 to TRBJ1-6, with 10 nucleotides matching TRBD1. The CDR3 spans 13 residues. J lost 10 bases, V lost 8 bases, and 8 bases had no gene match. CDR1 GTSNPN and CDR2 SVGIG come from the germline V gene (reference sequence). This CDR3 reads CAVAGQGTSPLHF. In nucleotides, the CDR3 is TGTGCCGTCGCGGGACAGGGGACATCACCCCTCCACTTT.

The V and J genes are TRBV7-3 and TRBJ2-3, with a tentative D call TRBD1 (5 bases). CDR3 length: 14 residues. Germline V gene lookup returns CDR1 SGHTA and CDR2 FQGTGA. Trimming took 5 bases from V and 4 from J, leaving 13 bases between them. CDR3 residues: CASSPTGAADTQYF. CDR3 sequence (DNA): TGTGCCAGCAGCCCGACTGGGGCAGCAGATACGCAGTATTTT.

The rearrangement joins TRBV7-9 to TRBJ1-6, with 7 nucleotides matching TRBD1. Germline CDR1 and CDR2: SEHNR and FQNEAQ (reference sequence). This CDR3 region has 14 residues. With 7 bases clipped from V and 9 bases from J, the junction kept 9 bases outside the gene matches. This CDR3 reads CASTGGQGGSPLHF. The CDR3 coding sequence is TGTGCCAGCACAGGGGGGCAGGGGGGTTCACCCCTCCACTTT.

The V gene is TRBV7-9, the J gene TRBJ2-7, with TRBD1 matching 10 bases. Germline V gene lookup returns CDR1 SEHNR and CDR2 FQNEAQ (reference sequence). The CDR3 is 15 amino acids. V was pared by 2 bases and J by 1 base, with 2 bases of the junction left unmatched. This CDR3 reads CASSLSGQGSYEQYF. The CDR3 DNA sequence: TGTGCCAGCAGCTTATCGGGACAGGGGTCCTACGAGCAGTACTTC.

The chain recombines TRBV4-2 with TRBJ2-1; tentatively, D is TRBD1 (7 bases). Looked up from germline, CDR1 is LGHNA and CDR2 is YNFKEQ. Trimming took 1 base from V and 8 from J, leaving 12 bases between them. The CDR3 totals 14 residues. The chain's CDR3 is CASSQGVRGDEQFF. CDR3 DNA sequence: TGTGCCAGCAGCCAAGGGGTCAGGGGGGATGAGCAGTTCTTC.

The rearrangement joins TRBV5-1 to TRBJ1-3, with 8 bases that match TRBD1. J lost 3 bases, V lost 3 bases, and 8 bases had no gene match. CDR3 length: 16 residues. The germline CDR1 and CDR2 sequences are SGHRS and YFSETQ. In DNA, the CDR3 is TGCGCCAGCAGCTCGACTTCCACAGGGGGTGGAAACACCATATATTTT. Its protein is CASSSTSTGGGNTIYF.

V usage is TRBV27 and J usage is TRBJ2-7; 7 nucleotides align to TRBD2. CDR1 and CDR2 from the germline V gene are MNHEY and SMNVEV (reference sequence). The CDR3 runs to 14 residues. J lost 3 bases, V lost 1 base, and 3 bases had no gene match. CDR3 nucleotides: TGTGCCAGCAGTTTATGGGGGGGAGACTACGAGCAGTACTTC. Translation gives CASSLWGGDYEQYF.

This sequence joins TRBV6-6 and TRBJ1-1; 9 bases align to TRBD1. In germline, CDR1 is MNHNY, CDR2 SVGAGI (reference sequence). The CDR3 sequence is 15 residues long. V trimming: 5 bases; J trimming: 1 base; junction bases outside the gene matches: 5. The CDR3 region has the DNA TGTGCCAGCAGTCACTACAGGGGGCCGAACACTGAAGCTTTCTTT. Translation: CASSHYRGPNTEAFF.

The CDR3 spells CSALEDGYTF. The CDR3 DNA sequence: TGCAGCGCCCTTGAGGATGGCTACACCTTC. The chain links TRBV29-1 to TRBJ1-2, with unresolved D. V lost 7 bases to trimming and J lost 6 bases, with 9 bases between them. This CDR3 has 10 residues. The germline V gene encodes CDR1 SQVTM and CDR2 ANQGSEA.

The chain links TRBV4-1 to TRBJ2-4; 12 bases line up with TRBD2. The CDR3 is 16 residues long. Germline loops: CDR1 MGHRA, CDR2 YSYEKL. Losses at the gene ends were 1 base for V and 9 bases for J; bases not matched to a gene: 7. CDR3 nucleotides: TGCGCCAGCAGCCAAGCTAGCGGGGGGGATCATCCCATTCAGTACTTC. Translation: CASSQASGGDHPIQYF.

The rearrangement uses TRBV21-1 and TRBJ1-2; TRBD1, as called in the table, went unchecked against the DNA. TRBV21-1 is an annotated pseudogene. CDR3 length equals 12 residues. The CDR3 nucleotides are TGTGCCAGCAGCAACAGGGGTGGTGGCTACACCTTC. Translated, it gives CASSNRGGGYTF.

A word on this clone: The junction shows a germline mismatch at one end, possibly a read error. The V gene is TRBV7-8, the J gene TRBJ2-7; TRBD2 agrees at 11 bases. CDR1 SGHVS and CDR2 FQNEAQ come from the germline V gene. The CDR3 runs to 15 residues. The CDR3 DNA reads TGTGCCGGCAGTAGCGGGGGGGCCGCGCGGTACGAGCAGTACTTC. Its translation is CAGSSGGAARYEQYF.

The genes are TRBV19 and TRBJ2-1, with TRBD1 as a possible D gene (5 bases). The germline V gene has CDR1 LNHDA and CDR2 SQIVND (reference sequence). This CDR3 spans 14 amino acids. The V end was cut by 6 bases, the J end by 3 bases, with 12 bases between. CDR3 region: CASSPPTVYNEQFF. DNA of the CDR3: TGTGCCAGTAGCCCACCGACAGTCTACAATGAGCAGTTCTTC.

This clone was counted only a few times. Its ends do not fully match the called genes, so a read error is possible. This chain joins TRBV7-9 and TRBJ1-2; D unclear. This CDR3 is built from 12 residues. Germline CDR1 is SEHNR and CDR2 is FQNEAQ (reference sequence). The CDR3 loop is CASSVATDGYTF. In DNA, the CDR3 is TGTGCCAGCAGCGTAGCAACGGATGGCTACACCTTC.

The chain links TRBV7-2 to TRBJ2-7; possible D gene TRBD2, 5 bases. This CDR3 is 13 amino acids long. Trimming left V 3 bases short and J 2 bases short, with 8 bases between. Germline V lookup: CDR1 SGHTA, CDR2 FQGNSA. CDR3: CASSFAGPYEQYF. The CDR3 DNA reads TGTGCCAGCAGCTTCGCGGGCCCCTACGAGCAGTACTTC.